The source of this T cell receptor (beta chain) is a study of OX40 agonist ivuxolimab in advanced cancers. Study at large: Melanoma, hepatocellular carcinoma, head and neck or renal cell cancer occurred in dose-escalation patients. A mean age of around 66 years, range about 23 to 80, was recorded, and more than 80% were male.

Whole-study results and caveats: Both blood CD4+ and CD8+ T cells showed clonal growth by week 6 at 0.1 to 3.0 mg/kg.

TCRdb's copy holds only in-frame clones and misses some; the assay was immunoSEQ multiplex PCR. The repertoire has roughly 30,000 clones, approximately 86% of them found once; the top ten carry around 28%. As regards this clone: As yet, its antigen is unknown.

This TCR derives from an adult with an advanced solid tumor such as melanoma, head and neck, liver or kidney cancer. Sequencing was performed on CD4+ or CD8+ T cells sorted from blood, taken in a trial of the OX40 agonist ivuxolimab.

The CDR3 is CASSFQGKGFGTDTQYF. The CDR3 nucleotides are TGTGCCAGCAGCTTTCAGGGTAAGGGCTTCGGCACAGATACGCAGTATTTT. This chain uses TRBV7-9 with TRBJ2-3; the D gene is possibly TRBD1 (5 bases). Trimming pared 3 bases from V and 1 base from J, leaving 17 bases between. This CDR3 region has 17 residues. The germline gives CDR1 SEHNR, CDR2 FQNEAQ (reference sequence). The entire variable domain, with the rest obtained from reference TRBV7-9 and TRBJ2-3, is as follows: DTGVSQNPRHKITKRGQNVTFRCDPISEHNRLYWYRQTLGQGPEFLTYFQNEAQLEKSRLLSDRFSAERPKGSFSTLEIQRTEQGDSAMYLCASSFQGKGFGTDTQYFGPGTRLTVL.